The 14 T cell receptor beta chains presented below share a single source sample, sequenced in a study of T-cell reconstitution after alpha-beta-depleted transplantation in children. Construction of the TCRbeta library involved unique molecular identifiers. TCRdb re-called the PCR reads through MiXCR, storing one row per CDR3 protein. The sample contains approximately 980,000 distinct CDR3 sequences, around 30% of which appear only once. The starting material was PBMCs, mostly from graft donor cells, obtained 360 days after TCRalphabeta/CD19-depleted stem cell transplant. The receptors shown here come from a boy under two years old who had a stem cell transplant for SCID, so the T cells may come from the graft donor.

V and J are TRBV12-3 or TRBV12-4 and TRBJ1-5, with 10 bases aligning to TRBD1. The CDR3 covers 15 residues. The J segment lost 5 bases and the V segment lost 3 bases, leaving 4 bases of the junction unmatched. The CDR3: CASSFADRGHQPQHF. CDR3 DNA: TGTGCCAGCAGTTTTGCCGACAGGGGGCATCAGCCCCAGCATTTT.

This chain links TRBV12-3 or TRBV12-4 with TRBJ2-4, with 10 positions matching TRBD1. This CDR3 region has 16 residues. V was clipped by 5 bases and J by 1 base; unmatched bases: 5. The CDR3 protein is CASSPQDRGAKNIQYF. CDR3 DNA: TGTGCCAGCAGTCCCCAGGACAGGGGGGCCAAAAACATTCAGTACTTC.

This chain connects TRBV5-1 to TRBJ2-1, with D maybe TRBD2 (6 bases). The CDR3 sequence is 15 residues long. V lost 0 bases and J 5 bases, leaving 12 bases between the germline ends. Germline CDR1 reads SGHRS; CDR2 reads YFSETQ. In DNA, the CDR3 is TGCGCCAGCAGCTTGGCCGGGAGACAGCACAATGAGCAGTTCTTC. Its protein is CASSLAGRQHNEQFF.

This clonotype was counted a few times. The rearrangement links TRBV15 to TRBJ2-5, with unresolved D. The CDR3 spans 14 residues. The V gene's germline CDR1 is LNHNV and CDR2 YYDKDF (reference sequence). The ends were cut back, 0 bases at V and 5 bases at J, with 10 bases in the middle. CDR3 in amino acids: CATSRDMAAETQYF. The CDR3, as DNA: TGTGCCACCAGCAGAGATATGGCTGCGGAGACCCAGTACTTC.

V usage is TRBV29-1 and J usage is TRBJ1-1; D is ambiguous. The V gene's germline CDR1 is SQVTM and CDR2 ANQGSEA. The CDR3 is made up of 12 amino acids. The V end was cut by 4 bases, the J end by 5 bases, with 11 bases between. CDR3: CSVGRMRTEAFF. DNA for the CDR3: TGCAGCGTTGGAAGGATGAGAACTGAAGCTTTCTTT.

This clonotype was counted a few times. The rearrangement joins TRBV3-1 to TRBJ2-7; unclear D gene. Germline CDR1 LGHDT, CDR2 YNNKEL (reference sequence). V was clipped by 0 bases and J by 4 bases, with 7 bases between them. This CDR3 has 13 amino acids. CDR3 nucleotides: TGTGCCAGCAGCCAAGAACGGAAGTACGAGCAGTACTTC. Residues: CASSQERKYEQYF.

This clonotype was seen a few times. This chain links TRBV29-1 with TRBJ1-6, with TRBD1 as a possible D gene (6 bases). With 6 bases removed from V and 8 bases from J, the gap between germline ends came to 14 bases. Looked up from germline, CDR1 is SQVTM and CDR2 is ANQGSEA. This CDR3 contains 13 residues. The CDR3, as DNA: TGCAGCGTCGGTTCGTCAGGGGATTCACCCCTCCACTTT. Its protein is CSVGSSGDSPLHF.

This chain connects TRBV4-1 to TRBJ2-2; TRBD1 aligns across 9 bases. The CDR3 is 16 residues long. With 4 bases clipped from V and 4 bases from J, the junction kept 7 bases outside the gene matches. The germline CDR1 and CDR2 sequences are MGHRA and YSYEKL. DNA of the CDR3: TGCGCCAGCAGCCGCACCGGGACAGGGTTCACCGGGGAGCTGTTTTTT. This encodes CASSRTGTGFTGELFF.

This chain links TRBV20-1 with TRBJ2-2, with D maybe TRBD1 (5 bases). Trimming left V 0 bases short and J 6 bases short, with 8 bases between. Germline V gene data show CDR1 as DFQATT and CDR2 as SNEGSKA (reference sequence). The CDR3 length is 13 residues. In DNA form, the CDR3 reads TGCAGTGCTAGAGAACTCAGGGCCGGGGAGCTGTTTTTT. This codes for CSARELRAGELFF.

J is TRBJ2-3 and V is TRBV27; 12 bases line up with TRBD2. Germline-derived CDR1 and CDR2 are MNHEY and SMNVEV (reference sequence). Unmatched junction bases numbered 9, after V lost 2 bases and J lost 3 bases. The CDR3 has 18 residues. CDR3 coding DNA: TGTGCCAGCAGTTTAATGCCTAGCGGGGGGGCCGTGACAGATACGCAGTATTTT. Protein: CASSLMPSGGAVTDTQYF.

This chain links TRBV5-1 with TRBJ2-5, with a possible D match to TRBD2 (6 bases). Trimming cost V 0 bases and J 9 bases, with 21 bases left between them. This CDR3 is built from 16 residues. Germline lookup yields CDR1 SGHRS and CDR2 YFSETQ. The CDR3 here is CASSLGGAGVARPQYF. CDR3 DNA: TGCGCCAGCAGCTTGGGCGGGGCCGGGGTTGCAAGGCCCCAGTACTTC.

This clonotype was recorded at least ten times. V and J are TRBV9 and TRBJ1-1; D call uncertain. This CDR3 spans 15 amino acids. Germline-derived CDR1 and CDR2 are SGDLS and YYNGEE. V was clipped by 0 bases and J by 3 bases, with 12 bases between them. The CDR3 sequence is CASSVDPGWDTEAFF. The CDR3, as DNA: TGTGCCAGCAGCGTAGATCCGGGGTGGGACACTGAAGCTTTCTTT.

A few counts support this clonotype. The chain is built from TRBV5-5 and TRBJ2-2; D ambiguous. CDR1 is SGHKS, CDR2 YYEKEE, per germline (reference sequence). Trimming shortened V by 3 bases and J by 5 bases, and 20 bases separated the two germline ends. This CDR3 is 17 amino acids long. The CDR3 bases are TGTGCCAGCAGCTCTGCTGTGGGTGTGGCTCGGACCGGGGAGCTGTTTTTT. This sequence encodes CASSSAVGVARTGELFF.

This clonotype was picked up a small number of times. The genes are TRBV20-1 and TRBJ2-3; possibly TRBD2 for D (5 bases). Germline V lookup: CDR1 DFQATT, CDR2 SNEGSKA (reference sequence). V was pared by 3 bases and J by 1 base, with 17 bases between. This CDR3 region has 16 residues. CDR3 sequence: CSARATGSYGTDTQYF. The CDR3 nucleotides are TGCAGTGCTAGGGCCACTGGGAGTTACGGCACAGATACGCAGTATTTT.